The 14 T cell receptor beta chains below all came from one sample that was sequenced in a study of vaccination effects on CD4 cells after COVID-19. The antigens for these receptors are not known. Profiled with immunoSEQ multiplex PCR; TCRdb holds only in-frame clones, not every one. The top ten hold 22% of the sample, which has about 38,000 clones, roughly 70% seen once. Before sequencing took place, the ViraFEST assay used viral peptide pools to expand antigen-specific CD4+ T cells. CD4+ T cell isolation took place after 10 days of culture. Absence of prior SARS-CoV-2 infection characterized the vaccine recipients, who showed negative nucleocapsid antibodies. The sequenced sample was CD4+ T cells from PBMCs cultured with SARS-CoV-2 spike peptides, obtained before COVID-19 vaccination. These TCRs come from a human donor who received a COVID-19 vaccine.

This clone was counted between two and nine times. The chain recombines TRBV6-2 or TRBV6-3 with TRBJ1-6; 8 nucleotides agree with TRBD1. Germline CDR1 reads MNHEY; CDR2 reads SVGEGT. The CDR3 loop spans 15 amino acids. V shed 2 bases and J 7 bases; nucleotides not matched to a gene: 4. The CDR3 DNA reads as TGTGCCAGCAGTTACCCGGGACAGGTCAATTCACCCCTCCACTTT. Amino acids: CASSYPGQVNSPLHF.

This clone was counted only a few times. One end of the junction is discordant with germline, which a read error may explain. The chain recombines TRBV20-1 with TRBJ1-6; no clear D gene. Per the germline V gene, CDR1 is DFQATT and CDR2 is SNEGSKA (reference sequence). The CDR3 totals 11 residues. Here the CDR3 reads CSARGVPRSVF. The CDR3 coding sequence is TGCAGTGCTAGAGGGGTCCCCCGCTCGGTCTTT.

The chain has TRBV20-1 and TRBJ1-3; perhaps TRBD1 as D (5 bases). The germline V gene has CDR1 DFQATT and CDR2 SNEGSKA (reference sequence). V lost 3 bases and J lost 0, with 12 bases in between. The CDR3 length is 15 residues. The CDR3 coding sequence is TGCAGTGCTAGTCCCGGGACGGACTCTGGAAACACCATATATTTT. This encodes CSASPGTDSGNTIYF.

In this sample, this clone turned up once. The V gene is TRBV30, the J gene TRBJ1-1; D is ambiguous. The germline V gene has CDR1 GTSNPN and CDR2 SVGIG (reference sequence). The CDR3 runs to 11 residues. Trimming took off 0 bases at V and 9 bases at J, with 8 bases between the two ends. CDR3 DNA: TGTGCCTGGAGTGTAGCCAGCCAAGCTTTCTTT. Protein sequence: CAWSVASQAFF.

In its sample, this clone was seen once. CDR3 DNA sequence: TGTGCCAGCAGGCCCCTCGGGCGGAGGGAGACCCAGTACTTC. Protein product: CASRPLGRRETQYF. The chain couples TRBV2 to TRBJ2-5, with TRBD2 as a possible D gene (5 bases). Germline V gene lookup returns CDR1 SNHLY and CDR2 FYNNEI. Between the trimmed V and J ends, which lost 6 bases and 5 bases, there was a span of 16 bases. This CDR3 is built from 14 residues.

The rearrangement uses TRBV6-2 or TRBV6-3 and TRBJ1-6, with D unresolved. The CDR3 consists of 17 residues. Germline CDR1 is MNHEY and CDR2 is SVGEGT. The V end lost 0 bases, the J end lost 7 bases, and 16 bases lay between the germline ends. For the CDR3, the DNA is TGTGCCAGCAGTTACTCGACTGCCCTTAGACCCAATTCACCCCTCCACTTT. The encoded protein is CASSYSTALRPNSPLHF.

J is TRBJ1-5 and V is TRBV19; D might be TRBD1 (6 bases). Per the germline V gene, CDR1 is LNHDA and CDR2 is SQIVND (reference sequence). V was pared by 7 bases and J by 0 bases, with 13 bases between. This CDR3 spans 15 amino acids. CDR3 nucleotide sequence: TGTGCCAGTATGGGGGCGGGAATTAGCAATCAGCCCCAGCATTTT. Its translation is CASMGAGISNQPQHF.

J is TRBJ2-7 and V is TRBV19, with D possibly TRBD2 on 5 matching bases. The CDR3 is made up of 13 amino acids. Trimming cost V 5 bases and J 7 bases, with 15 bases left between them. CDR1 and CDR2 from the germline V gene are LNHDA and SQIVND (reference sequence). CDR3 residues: CASSPQGRGEQYF. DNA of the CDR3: TGTGCCAGTAGTCCCCAAGGGCGAGGGGAGCAGTACTTC.

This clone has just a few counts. In DNA form, the CDR3 reads TGTGCCAGCAGTGAAGCGCTTTCAGCCAATGGCTACACCTTC. Its translation: CASSEALSANGYTF. V gene TRBV2 combines with J gene TRBJ1-2; D gene unclear. The V end was cut by 0 bases, the J end by 6 bases, with 11 bases between. The germline gives CDR1 SNHLY, CDR2 FYNNEI. There are 14 residues in the CDR3.

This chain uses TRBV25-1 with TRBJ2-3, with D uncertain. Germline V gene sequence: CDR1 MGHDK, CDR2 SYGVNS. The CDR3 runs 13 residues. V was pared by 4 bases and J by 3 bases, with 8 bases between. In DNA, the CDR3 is TGTGCCAGCAGTGTCCCTGGAACAGATACGCAGTATTTT. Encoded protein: CASSVPGTDTQYF.

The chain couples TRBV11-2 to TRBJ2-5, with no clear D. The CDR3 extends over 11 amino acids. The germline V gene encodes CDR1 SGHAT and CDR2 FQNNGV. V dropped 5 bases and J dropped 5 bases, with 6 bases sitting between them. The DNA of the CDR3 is TGTGCCAGCAGCCTGGGGGAGACCCAGTACTTC. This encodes CASSLGETQYF.

The CDR3 region has the DNA TGTGCCAGCAGTATAGCGGTGAACACCGGGGAGCTGTTTTTT. This gives the protein CASSIAVNTGELFF. V usage is TRBV6-5 and J usage is TRBJ2-2; maybe TRBD2 (6 bases). CDR1 and CDR2 from the germline V gene are MNHEY and SVGAGI. The CDR3 sequence is 14 residues long. The germline V and J ends were trimmed by 5 bases and 1 base, with 8 bases remaining between them.

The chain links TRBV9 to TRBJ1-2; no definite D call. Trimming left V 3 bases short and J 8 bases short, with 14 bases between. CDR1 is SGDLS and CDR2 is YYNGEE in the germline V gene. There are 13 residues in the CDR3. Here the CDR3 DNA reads TGTGCCAGCAGCGAGTCCACGGGTGGGGGCTACACCTTC. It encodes CASSESTGGGYTF.

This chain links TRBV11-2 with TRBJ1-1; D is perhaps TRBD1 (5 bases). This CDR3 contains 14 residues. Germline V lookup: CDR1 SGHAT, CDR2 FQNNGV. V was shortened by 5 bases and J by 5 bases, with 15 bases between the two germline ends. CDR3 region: CASSRELEGTEAFF. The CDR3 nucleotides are TGTGCCAGCAGCCGCGAATTGGAGGGGACTGAAGCTTTCTTT.